This T cell receptor (beta chain) was identified during a study of blood T cell repertoires in COVID-19. Looking at the study overall: From the United States, Italy and Spain came samples of acute and convalescent COVID-19.

Original processing notes: Reference gene primer amplification yielded estimated nucleated cell counts. Sequencing was performed with immunoSEQ multiplex PCR; in TCRdb, only in-frame clones are kept and a portion is missing. V, J and clone size are those of that table, while D and trimming were read from the DNA. The sample has 110,000 to 150,000 clones; 80% to 90% are singletons. The CDR3 is made up of 17 amino acids. With V trimmed by 1 base and J by 6 bases, 9 bases remained unmatched. Germline CDR1 SGHTA, CDR2 FQGNSA. What the recovered Cohort 3 donors had was two negative PCRs, clearance, or symptom resolution. This clone was observed once.

The rearrangement links TRBV7-2 to TRBJ2-3; 11 positions agree with TRBD2. The sequenced sample was PBMCs or T cells enriched from blood (not recorded which). The sequence was collected from a man aged 45-60 years who had recovered from COVID-19. CDR3 bases: TGTGCCAGCAGCTTAGAGCTGGATAGCGGGAGGGGGGATACGCAGTATTTT. This sequence encodes CASSLELDSGRGDTQYF.